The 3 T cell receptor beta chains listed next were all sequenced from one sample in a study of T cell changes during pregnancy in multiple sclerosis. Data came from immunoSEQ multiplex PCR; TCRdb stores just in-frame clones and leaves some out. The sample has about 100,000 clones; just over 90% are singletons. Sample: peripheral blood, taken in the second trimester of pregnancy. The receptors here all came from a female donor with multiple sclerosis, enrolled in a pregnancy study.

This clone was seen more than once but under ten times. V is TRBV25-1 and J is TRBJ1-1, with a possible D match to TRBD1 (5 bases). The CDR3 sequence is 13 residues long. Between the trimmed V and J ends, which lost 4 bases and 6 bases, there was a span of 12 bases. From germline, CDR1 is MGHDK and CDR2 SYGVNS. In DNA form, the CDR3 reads TGTGCCAGCAGTGTCGGGGGTACCGCTGAAGCTTTCTTT. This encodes CASSVGGTAEAFF. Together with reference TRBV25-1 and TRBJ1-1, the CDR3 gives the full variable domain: EADIYQTPRYLVIGTGKKITLECSQTMGHDKMYWYQQDPGMELHLIHYSYGVNSTEKGDLSSESTVSRIRTEHFPLTLESARPSHTSQYLCASSVGGTAEAFFGQGTRLTVV.

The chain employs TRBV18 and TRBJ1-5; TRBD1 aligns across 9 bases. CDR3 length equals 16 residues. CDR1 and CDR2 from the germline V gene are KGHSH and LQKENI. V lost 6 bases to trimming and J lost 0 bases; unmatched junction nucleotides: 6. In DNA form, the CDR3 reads TGTGCCAGCTCCGTGAGGACAGGGGTTAGCAATCAGCCCCAGCATTTT. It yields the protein CASSVRTGVSNQPQHF.

The CDR3 is CASSLGQINYGYTF. In DNA form, the CDR3 reads TGCGCCAGCAGCTTAGGACAGATTAACTATGGCTACACCTTC. The rearrangement uses TRBV5-1 and TRBJ1-2, with D possibly TRBD1 on 6 matching bases. Germline assignment: CDR1 SGHRS and CDR2 YFSETQ. The CDR3 is 14 residues long. Trimming took off 2 bases at V and 1 base at J, with 9 bases between the two ends. Full variable domain (remainder filled in from reference TRBV5-1 and TRBJ1-2): KAGVTQTPRYLIKTRGQQVTLSCSPISGHRSVSWYQQTPGQGLQFLFEYFSETQRNKGNFPGRFSGRQFSNSRSEMNVSTLELGDSALYLCASSLGQINYGYTFGSGTRLTVV.